Following are 31 T cell receptor beta chains from one sample sequenced in a study of regulatory T cells in long-lasting Graves disease. Building of the TCR beta libraries involved iRepertoire HTBI primers and Arm-PCR of CDR3 regions. TCRdb ran MiXCR on the multiplex PCR reads and lists one entry per CDR3 protein. The sample includes about 400,000 distinct CDR3 sequences, approximately 15% seen only once; the top ten take 7.8%. Time point specified: newly diagnosed GD, antithyroid drugs for less than 3 months. Following extraction of RNA from PBMCs, that RNA was used to make the TCR library. These data are also associated with another study on T cells in Graves' hyperthyroidism and ophthalmopathy.

The starting material was peripheral blood mononuclear cells (PBMCs), obtained at new diagnosis, from a patient treated with antithyroid drugs. All receptors come from a woman in her 40s with Graves disease.

Turning to this clonotype: This clone may be a read error of a much larger clone one base away. The chain links TRBV10-3 to TRBJ1-4; a possible D gene is TRBD1 (6 bases). The V gene's germline CDR1 is ENHRY and CDR2 SYGVKD. This CDR3 contains 15 residues. DNA for the CDR3: TGTGCCATCAGTGAGTCCCAGGGGTCAAGAGAAAGACTGTTTTTT. It is translated as CAISESQGSRERLFF.

The sample holds many counts of this clonotype. V is TRBV28 and J is TRBJ1-6; 7 bases agree with TRBD1. The CDR3 has 15 amino acids. CDR1 and CDR2 from the germline V gene are MDHEN and SYDVKM. Unmatched junction bases numbered 11, after V lost 5 bases and J lost 10 bases. The CDR3 is CASSPPDRVRSPLHF. The CDR3 coding sequence is TGTGCCAGCAGTCCCCCCGACAGGGTTCGGTCACCCCTCCACTTT.

Here the CDR3 DNA reads TGCAGCGTGTGGGGGGCTGAAGCTTTCTTT. It specifies CSVWGAEAFF. J is TRBJ1-1 and V is TRBV29-1, with D perhaps matching TRBD1 (5 bases). Germline loops: CDR1 SQVTM, CDR2 ANQGSEA. Trimming shortened V by 6 bases and J by 6 bases, and 8 bases separated the two germline ends. The CDR3 spans 10 residues.

This clonotype was counted at least ten times. This chain uses TRBV6-1 with TRBJ2-5, with TRBD1 matching over 11 bases. The trim removed 5 bases at V and 3 bases at J, leaving 5 bases unmatched. The CDR3 is made up of 15 amino acids. Germline CDR1 and CDR2: MNHNS and SASEGT. CDR3 sequence reads: CASSPRTGGKETQYF. As DNA, the CDR3 is TGTGCCAGCAGTCCACGGACAGGGGGCAAAGAGACCCAGTACTTC.

This clonotype was seen repeatedly, ten times or more. This chain connects TRBV7-9 to TRBJ1-4; D remains ambiguous. The V and J ends lost 1 base and 14 bases respectively, with 11 bases between them. CDR1 and CDR2 (germline): SEHNR, FQNEAQ (reference sequence). CDR3 length: 12 amino acids. DNA of the CDR3: TGTGCCAGCAGCTTAGGGCAGAGGCGTCTGTTTTTT. It yields the protein CASSLGQRRLFF.

This clonotype was seen repeatedly, ten times or more. This rearrangement joins TRBV12-3 or TRBV12-4 to TRBJ2-7; no clear D gene. The V end lost 7 bases, the J end lost 3 bases, and 10 bases lay between the germline ends. CDR3 length equals 12 residues. In nucleotides, the CDR3 is TGTGCCAGCACGAACACTTTCTACGAGCAGTACTTC. This translates into CASTNTFYEQYF.

V and J are TRBV13 and TRBJ2-4; 7 nucleotides line up with TRBD1. There are 15 residues in the CDR3. J lost 3 bases, V lost 0 bases, and 2 bases had no gene match. The V gene's germline CDR1 is PRHDT and CDR2 FYEKMQ (reference sequence). CDR3 DNA sequence: TGTGCCAGCAGCTTAGGCCGGACAGGCAAAAACATTCAGTACTTC. Its protein product is CASSLGRTGKNIQYF.

This clonotype was observed a few times. This chain connects TRBV5-1 to TRBJ2-3, with D perhaps assigned TRBD1 or TRBD2 (5 bases each). CDR1 and CDR2 from the germline V gene are SGHRS and YFSETQ. The CDR3 is made up of 14 amino acids. V lost 4 bases to trimming and J lost 3 bases, with 12 bases between them. The CDR3 bases are TGCGCCAGCAGCATCCGGGACGGGACAGATACGCAGTATTTT. It yields the protein CASSIRDGTDTQYF.

V is TRBV5-8 and J is TRBJ2-3; 14 nucleotides agree with TRBD2. The V and J ends lost 4 bases and 0 bases, in that order; junction bases with no gene match: 10. CDR3 length: 19 residues. The germline V gene encodes CDR1 SGHTS and CDR2 YDEGEE. This chain's CDR3 is CASSPGLAGAGWSTDTQYF. The CDR3 DNA sequence: TGTGCCAGCAGCCCGGGACTAGCGGGAGCCGGATGGAGCACAGATACGCAGTATTTT.

This rearrangement joins TRBV7-2 to TRBJ2-3; 7 bases fit TRBD1. Germline values: CDR1 SGHTA, CDR2 FQGNSA. The V segment lost 8 bases and the J segment 1 base; nucleotides outside the gene matches: 9. CDR3 size: 15 residues. The CDR3 DNA reads as TGTGCCAGCCTCCCGACAGGGTTGGGCACAGATACGCAGTATTTT. Amino acids: CASLPTGLGTDTQYF.

Turning to this clonotype: A read error may explain this, as a much larger clone is one base away. This chain connects TRBV6-2 or TRBV6-3 to TRBJ2-7, with D hard to call. With 4 bases removed from V and 2 bases from J, the gap between germline ends came to 15 bases. The CDR3 runs 15 residues. CDR1 is MNHEY, CDR2 SVGEGT, per germline. DNA for the CDR3: TGTGCCAGCAGTTTAGGACCACCATCTACCTACGAGCAGTACTTC. Protein: CASSLGPPSTYEQYF.

The rearrangement links TRBV27 to TRBJ1-4, with 7 bases lining up with TRBD1. The CDR3 is 17 amino acids. V was pared by 5 bases and J by 8 bases, with 17 bases of the junction left unmatched. Germline V gene data show CDR1 as MNHEY and CDR2 as SMNVEV (reference sequence). CDR3 residues: CASSPALYRGLYEKLFF. The DNA for the CDR3 is TGTGCCAGCAGTCCTGCCCTATACAGGGGACTGTACGAAAAACTGTTTTTT.

Many counts were recorded for this clonotype. This rearrangement joins TRBV11-2 to TRBJ1-1, with D possibly being TRBD1 (6 bases). Trimming stripped 3 bases from V and 1 base from J, with 9 bases between. Germline loops: CDR1 SGHAT, CDR2 FQNNGV. The CDR3 has 14 residues. The CDR3 is CASSLQQGNTEAFF. The DNA for the CDR3 is TGTGCCAGCAGCTTGCAACAGGGGAACACTGAAGCTTTCTTT.

This clonotype was counted a few times. The chain uses TRBV12-3 or TRBV12-4 and TRBJ2-1, with 7 bases fitting TRBD1. The CDR3 contains 14 residues. The V and J ends lost 2 bases and 8 bases, in that order; junction bases with no gene match: 6. CDR3 region: CASSLKGQNYEQFF. CDR3 DNA sequence: TGTGCCAGCAGTTTAAAGGGACAGAACTATGAGCAGTTCTTC.

This clonotype was seen at least ten times. This chain joins TRBV6-5 and TRBJ2-1, with D perhaps TRBD2 (5 bases). Germline CDR1 reads MNHEY; CDR2 reads SVGAGI. The CDR3 has 14 residues. V was cut by 2 bases and J by 3 bases, with 8 bases left in between. CDR3 protein: CASSYISDYNEQFF. DNA of the CDR3: TGTGCCAGCAGTTACATTAGCGACTACAATGAGCAGTTCTTC.

This clonotype was seen repeatedly, ten times or more. The rearrangement uses TRBV27 and TRBJ2-7; 7 positions agree with TRBD2. This CDR3 spans 16 amino acids. Germline CDR1 MNHEY, CDR2 SMNVEV (reference sequence). V was clipped by 5 bases and J by 3 bases; unmatched bases: 13. This chain's CDR3 is CASSRAGRILDYEQYF. The CDR3 region has the DNA TGTGCCAGCAGTCGAGCGGGGCGGATACTTGACTACGAGCAGTACTTC.

This clonotype was counted ten times or more. The rearrangement uses TRBV29-1 and TRBJ2-3, with D maybe TRBD2 (6 bases). This CDR3 region has 12 residues. CDR1 is SQVTM, CDR2 ANQGSEA, per germline. Trimming pared 4 bases from V and 6 bases from J, leaving 11 bases between. The CDR3 bases are TGCAGCGTTGGGGCGGGATCTGATACGCAGTATTTT. Its translation is CSVGAGSDTQYF.

A remark on this clonotype: A much larger clonotype is one base distant, so this may be a read error. V gene TRBV28 combines with J gene TRBJ2-7; 7 positions agree with TRBD2. Germline V gene lookup returns CDR1 MDHEN and CDR2 SYDVKM. The junction had 7 bases not matched to a gene; V was cut back by 6 bases and J by 5 bases. The CDR3 runs to 13 residues. The CDR3 protein is CASRWGGTHEQYF. The DNA for the CDR3 is TGTGCCAGCAGGTGGGGGGGGACCCACGAGCAGTACTTC.

Only a few counts were recorded for this clonotype. A much larger clone lies a single base off, so this may be a read error. The gene calls are TRBV5-6 and TRBJ2-1; unclear D gene. CDR1 and CDR2 from the germline V gene are SGHDT and YYEEEE. CDR3 length: 15 amino acids. The CDR3 spells CASSFGDNSHNEQFF. Written as DNA, the CDR3 is TGTGCCAGCAGCTTTGGAGACAACTCCCACAATGAGCAGTTCTTC.

This clonotype was counted ten times or more. CDR3 sequence reads: CASTLREATDTQYF. The CDR3 nucleotides read TGTGCCAGCACTCTCAGGGAAGCGACAGATACGCAGTATTTT. J is TRBJ2-3 and V is TRBV6-2 or TRBV6-3, with D possibly matching TRBD1 (5 bases). The length of the CDR3 is 14 residues. Germline V gives CDR1 MNHEY, CDR2 SVGEGT. V was clipped by 7 bases and J by 3 bases, with 14 bases between them.

The gene calls are TRBV7-9 and TRBJ2-1; possibly TRBD1 or TRBD2 for D (6 bases each). The CDR3 consists of 18 residues. Germline CDR1 is SEHNR and CDR2 is FQNEAQ (reference sequence). Trimming removed 5 bases from V and 1 base from J, with 21 bases in between. The CDR3 here is CASSPTPGGRVSYNEQFF. The CDR3 nucleotides read TGTGCCAGCAGCCCCACCCCCGGGGGCAGGGTTTCCTACAATGAGCAGTTCTTC.

J is TRBJ1-1 and V is TRBV6-1, with 10 bases identical to TRBD1. Germline values: CDR1 MNHNS, CDR2 SASEGT. This CDR3 spans 13 amino acids. The ends lost 10 bases at V and 1 base at J; junction bases unmatched: 3. CDR3 DNA sequence: TGTGCCACCGGACAGGGGGAGAACACTGAAGCTTTCTTT. This translates into CATGQGENTEAFF.

Many counts were recorded for this clonotype. The rearrangement links TRBV20-1 to TRBJ2-1, with 7 bases lining up with TRBD2. In germline, CDR1 is DFQATT, CDR2 SNEGSKA (reference sequence). The CDR3 loop spans 16 amino acids. The V segment lost 0 bases and the J segment 3 bases; nucleotides outside the gene matches: 8. DNA for the CDR3: TGCAGTGCTAGAGATCTTTTGGCGGGAGACTACAATGAGCAGTTCTTC. Protein: CSARDLLAGDYNEQFF.

For this clonotype: This sequence may be a read error, since a much larger clone differs from it by one base. The chain links TRBV5-1 to TRBJ1-4; weak D call: TRBD1 (6 bases). V was shortened by 6 bases and J by 12 bases, with 18 bases between the two germline ends. From germline, CDR1 is SGHRS and CDR2 YFSETQ. The CDR3 is 13 residues long. CDR3 in amino acids: CASMRAGEEELFF. DNA for the CDR3: TGCGCCAGCATGAGGGCAGGGGAGGAAGAACTGTTTTTT.

The chain joins TRBV4-2 to TRBJ2-3; TRBD2 matches 13 bases. The CDR3 extends over 19 amino acids. The germline gives CDR1 LGHNA, CDR2 YNFKEQ. V lost 0 bases and J lost 1; bases outside the gene matches: 7. The CDR3 DNA reads as TGTGCCAGCAGCCAAGAGTGGACTAGCGGGAGCCCCGGCACAGATACGCAGTATTTT. Its translation is CASSQEWTSGSPGTDTQYF.

CDR3 residues: CATSRDRGQGTEAFF. DNA for the CDR3: TGTGCCACCAGCAGAGACAGGGGGCAAGGAACTGAAGCTTTCTTT. This chain links TRBV15 with TRBJ1-1, with 8 bases that match TRBD1. Germline lookup yields CDR1 LNHNV and CDR2 YYDKDF (reference sequence). The J segment lost 5 bases and the V segment lost 0 bases, leaving 5 bases of the junction unmatched. The CDR3 length is 15 residues. Based on the CDR3 plus reference TRBV15 and TRBJ1-1, the full variable domain is DAMVIQNPRYQVTQFGKPVTLSCSQTLNHNVMYWYQQKSSQAPKLLFHYYDKDFNNEADTPDNFQSRRPNTSFCFLDIRSPGLGDTAMYLCATSRDRGQGTEAFFGQGTRLTVV.

This clonotype was seen many times. The chain links TRBV3-1 to TRBJ2-7; 7 positions agree with TRBD1. Germline CDR1 reads LGHDT; CDR2 reads YNNKEL (reference sequence). The CDR3 has 14 residues. Trimming removed 4 bases from V and 6 bases from J; junction bases left unmatched: 9. The CDR3 DNA reads TGTGCCAGCAGCCGAGAGAGAACAGGGGCCGAGCAGTACTTC. Protein: CASSRERTGAEQYF.

This clonotype occurred many times. The chain recombines TRBV3-1 with TRBJ2-1; D is perhaps TRBD1 (5 bases). Between the trimmed V and J ends, which lost 1 base and 4 bases, there was a span of 20 bases. Germline loops: CDR1 LGHDT, CDR2 YNNKEL (reference sequence). This CDR3 has 18 amino acids. As DNA, the CDR3 is TGTGCCAGCAGCCAAGGGGGCGTTAGACACGGAATTTACAATGAGCAGTTCTTC. Its translation: CASSQGGVRHGIYNEQFF.

To note about this clonotype: A read error is possible here, since a much larger clone lies one base away. The V call is TRBV11-2, the J call TRBJ2-5, with D possibly being TRBD2 (6 bases). The CDR3 consists of 13 residues. Germline CDR1 is SGHAT and CDR2 is FQNNGV. CDR3 loop: CASTPGVRETQSF. CDR3 nucleotide sequence: TGTGCCAGCACCCCTGGGGTTCGGGAGACCCAGTCCTTC.

This clonotype was seen a single time. This sequence joins TRBV20-1 and TRBJ2-1, with TRBD2 identical over 11 bases. From germline, CDR1 is DFQATT and CDR2 SNEGSKA (reference sequence). The CDR3 is made up of 13 amino acids. J lost 5 bases, V lost 5 bases, and 2 bases had no gene match. Here the CDR3 DNA reads TGCAGTGCTCTGGGACTAGCGGACAATGAGCAGTTCTTC. It codes for CSALGLADNEQFF.

This clonotype was observed at least ten times. The chain links TRBV28 to TRBJ2-1, with D perhaps matching TRBD1 (5 bases). CDR1 MDHEN and CDR2 SYDVKM come from the germline V gene. CDR3 length: 20 residues. Between the trimmed V and J ends, which lost 1 base and 0 bases, there was a span of 22 bases. The CDR3 DNA follows: TGTGCCAGCAGTTTATCGGCAGGCAGGGCCCCACCTAGCTCCTACAATGAGCAGTTCTTC. Amino acids: CASSLSAGRAPPSSYNEQFF.